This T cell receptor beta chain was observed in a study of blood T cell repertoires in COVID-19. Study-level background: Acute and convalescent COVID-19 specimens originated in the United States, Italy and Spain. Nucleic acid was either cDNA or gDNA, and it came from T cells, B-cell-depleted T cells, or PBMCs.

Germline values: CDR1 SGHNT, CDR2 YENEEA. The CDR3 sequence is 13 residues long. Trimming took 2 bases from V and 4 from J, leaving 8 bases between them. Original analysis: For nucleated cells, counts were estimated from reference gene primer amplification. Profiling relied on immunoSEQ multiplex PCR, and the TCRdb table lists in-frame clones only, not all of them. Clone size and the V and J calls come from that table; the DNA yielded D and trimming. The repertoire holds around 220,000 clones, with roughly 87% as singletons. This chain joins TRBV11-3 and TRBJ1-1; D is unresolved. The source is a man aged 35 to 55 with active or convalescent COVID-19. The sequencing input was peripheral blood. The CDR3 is CASSLNEGTEAFF. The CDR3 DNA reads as TGTGCCAGCAGCTTAAATGAGGGCACTGAAGCTTTCTTT.